The clone carrying this TCR beta chain was seen at least ten times. Its specificity is not known. This specimen comes from a study of spatial heterogeneity in lung cancer. Background on the study: Alpha-chain sequences were consistently detected less often than beta-chain sequences. Counts of TCR transcripts in tumor regions tracked strongly with a T cell module score that came from matched bulk RNA-seq. Study observations and caveats: Tracking of tumor mutation counts was seen in expanded intratumoral alpha and beta TCR counts.

Each molecule of TCR cDNA was tagged with one unique molecular identifier. One entry per CDR3 protein results from TCRdb running MiXCR on the 5' RACE reads. The data hold about 18,000 distinct CDR3 sequences, with 7.5% observed a single time. Time point here: sample taken at primary tumor resection. Sequencing of whole RNA from tumor, nontumor lung or frozen PBMC involved no sorting. CDR1 and CDR2 from the germline V gene are WSHSY and SAAADI. V shed 4 bases and J shed 6 bases, with 14 bases lying between them. The CDR3 is 14 residues long. The input for sequencing was lung tumor tissue, taken at surgery. The rearrangement links TRBV10-2 to TRBJ2-3; no definite D call. The sequence came from a male donor with early-stage non-small cell lung cancer. Written as DNA, the CDR3 is TGCGCCAGCAGTGGCCTGCTTCCGAGGGATACGCAGTATTTT. Translation gives CASSGLLPRDTQYF.